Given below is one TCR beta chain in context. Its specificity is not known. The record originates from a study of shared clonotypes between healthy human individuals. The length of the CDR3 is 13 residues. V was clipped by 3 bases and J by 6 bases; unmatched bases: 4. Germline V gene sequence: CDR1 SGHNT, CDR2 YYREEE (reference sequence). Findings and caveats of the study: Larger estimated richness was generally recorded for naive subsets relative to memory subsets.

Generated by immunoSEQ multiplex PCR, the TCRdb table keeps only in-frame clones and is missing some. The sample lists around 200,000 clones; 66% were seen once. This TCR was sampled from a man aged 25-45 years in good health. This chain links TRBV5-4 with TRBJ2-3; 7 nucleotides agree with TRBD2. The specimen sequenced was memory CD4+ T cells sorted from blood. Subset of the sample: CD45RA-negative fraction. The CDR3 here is CASSSTSLDTQYF. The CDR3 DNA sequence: TGTGCCAGCAGCTCGACTAGCCTGGATACGCAGTATTTT.